This T cell receptor (beta chain) was retrieved from a study of sequential checkpoint blockade in melanoma. At the level of the study: TCRβ was sequenced from DNA of about 96 pretreatment tumors.

General study results and limits: Rising tumor T-cell fraction and clonality meant about 30 times likelier benefit. Mutational load did not correlate with tumor T-cell fraction or clonality.

TCRdb's copy holds only in-frame clones and misses some; the assay was immunoSEQ multiplex PCR. The table records under 5,500 clones, around 20% of them present only once. In its sample, this clone was seen many times. The antigen is unknown. V lost 5 bases and J lost 0, with 11 bases in between. The germline V gene encodes CDR1 SGHNT and CDR2 YENEEA. The CDR3 consists of 14 residues. Treatment defined: randomized to nivolumab then ipilimumab (arm A) or the reverse (arm B). Sequenced material: tumor tissue (inferred from file names), taken from a patient given nivolumab and ipilimumab in sequence. This chain links TRBV11-3 with TRBJ2-7, with D perhaps matching TRBD2 (6 bases). This TCR was sampled from a human donor with melanoma. The CDR3 loop reads CASSAPGGSYEQYF. The CDR3 DNA follows: TGTGCCAGCAGCGCACCCGGGGGCTCCTACGAGCAGTACTTC. Variable domain in full (rest from reference TRBV11-3 and TRBJ2-7): EAGVVQSPRYKIIEKKQPVAFWCNPISGHNTLYWYLQNLGQGPELLIRYENEEAVDDSQLPKDRFSAERLKGVDSTLKIQPAELGDSAVYLCASSAPGGSYEQYFGPGTRLTVT.